A single sample is the source of the 21 T cell receptor beta chains below, sequenced in a study of blood T cell repertoires in COVID-19. The protocol was immunoSEQ multiplex PCR, while the TCRdb copy is restricted to in-frame clones and leaves out a portion. In the table there are 80,000 or so clones, around nine tenths of which are singletons. The sequenced material came from peripheral blood. These receptors all stem from a man aged 50 to 59 with acute or convalescent COVID-19.

The chain employs TRBV5-1 and TRBJ2-1; TRBD1 aligns across 7 bases. CDR3 length: 16 amino acids. Germline V gene lookup returns CDR1 SGHRS and CDR2 YFSETQ. V lost 4 bases to trimming and J lost 4 bases; unmatched junction nucleotides: 11. The chain's CDR3 is CASSPLGQFGYNEQFF. In DNA form, the CDR3 reads TGCGCCAGCAGCCCCCTGGGACAGTTTGGTTACAATGAGCAGTTCTTC.

V gene TRBV14 combines with J gene TRBJ1-1; D perhaps matches TRBD1 (5 bases). CDR3 size: 15 residues. CDR1 SGHDN and CDR2 FVKESK come from the germline V gene. V was cut by 1 base and J by 3 bases, with 12 bases left in between. The chain's CDR3 is CASSQVRGVDTEAFF. CDR3 DNA sequence: TGTGCCAGCAGCCAAGTAAGGGGTGTGGACACTGAAGCTTTCTTT.

V is TRBV2 and J is TRBJ2-1, with TRBD1 matching over 9 bases. This CDR3 comprises 15 residues. Unmatched junction bases numbered 11, after V lost 10 bases and J lost 4 bases. Germline V gene data show CDR1 as SNHLY and CDR2 as FYNNEI. The CDR3 DNA reads TGTGCCACCACCCTCGGACAGGGGACTTACAATGAGCAGTTCTTC. It specifies CATTLGQGTYNEQFF.

The rearrangement links TRBV2 to TRBJ1-2; D may be TRBD1 (5 bases). This CDR3 has 12 amino acids. Germline assignment: CDR1 SNHLY and CDR2 FYNNEI. Deletions cut 8 bases from V and 6 bases from J, with 13 bases between. The chain's CDR3 is CASWGRVNGYTF. CDR3 nucleotide sequence: TGTGCCAGCTGGGGCAGGGTGAATGGCTACACCTTC.

The genes are TRBV6-1 and TRBJ2-7; TRBD2 matches 10 bases. The junction had 22 bases not matched to a gene; V was cut back by 0 bases and J by 5 bases. The CDR3 length is 21 residues. CDR1 MNHNS and CDR2 SASEGT come from the germline V gene. CDR3 amino acids: CASSEAGGGPASGSLIDEQYF. CDR3 bases: TGTGCCAGCAGTGAAGCGGGTGGAGGGCCGGCTAGCGGGAGCCTAATCGACGAGCAGTACTTC.

This clone was counted a single time. The chain is built from TRBV7-9 and TRBJ2-5, with 7 bases lining up with TRBD1. In germline, CDR1 is SEHNR, CDR2 FQNEAQ (reference sequence). The CDR3 is 13 residues long. V gave up 5 bases and J gave up 1 base; unmatched junction bases: 1. CDR3 region: CASSGTVQETQYF. CDR3 coding DNA: TGTGCCAGCAGCGGGACAGTCCAAGAGACCCAGTACTTC.

This clone was counted only a few times. The J gene is TRBJ2-5, the V gene TRBV7-6, with 8 bases that match TRBD2. Germline V gene data show CDR1 as SGHVS and CDR2 as FNYEAQ. This CDR3 has 15 amino acids. Losses at the gene ends were 8 bases for V and 2 bases for J; bases not matched to a gene: 10. The CDR3 loop reads CASSTPGLGQETQYF. In DNA, the CDR3 is TGTGCCAGCTCGACGCCGGGACTAGGACAAGAGACCCAGTACTTC.

The chain recombines TRBV7-3 with TRBJ2-2; the D gene is possibly TRBD2 (7 bases). CDR1 is SGHTA and CDR2 is FQGTGA in the germline V gene. CDR3 size: 15 residues. V lost 0 bases, J lost 4 bases, and 9 bases lay in between. The CDR3 spells CASSLTGGGTGELFF. In DNA form, the CDR3 reads TGTGCCAGCAGCTTAACGGGAGGGGGCACCGGGGAGCTGTTTTTT.

V is TRBV9 and J is TRBJ2-2; 7 bases line up with TRBD1. CDR1 and CDR2 (germline): SGDLS, YYNGEE. The CDR3 sequence is 17 residues long. With V trimmed by 6 bases and J by 0 bases, 11 bases remained unmatched. DNA of the CDR3: TGTGCCAGCAAGGCAGGGACAGTCTACTCGAACACCGGGGAGCTGTTTTTT. This gives the protein CASKAGTVYSNTGELFF.

CDR3 sequence reads: CASSLAPAGGPSDEQFF. The CDR3 nucleotides are TGTGCCAGCAGCTTGGCTCCCGCGGGAGGGCCGAGTGATGAGCAGTTCTTC. V and J are TRBV5-5 and TRBJ2-1, with TRBD2 matching over 9 bases. J was trimmed by 8 bases and V by 0 bases; bases with no gene match: 12. This CDR3 spans 17 amino acids. Looked up from germline, CDR1 is SGHKS and CDR2 is YYEKEE (reference sequence).

This rearrangement joins TRBV19 to TRBJ1-1, with 8 bases aligning to TRBD1. This CDR3 region has 13 residues. The V segment lost 6 bases and the J segment 3 bases; nucleotides outside the gene matches: 3. Germline assignment: CDR1 LNHDA and CDR2 SQIVND (reference sequence). The CDR3 sequence: CASRDRVHTEAFF. In DNA, the CDR3 is TGTGCCAGTAGGGACAGGGTTCACACTGAAGCTTTCTTT.

The rearrangement links TRBV14 to TRBJ2-1; tentative D call: TRBD1 (5 bases). The CDR3 covers 15 residues. Germline V CDR1 and CDR2: SGHDN, FVKESK. Trimming took off 2 bases at V and 8 bases at J, with 16 bases between the two ends. CDR3 loop: CASSQYRTNLDEQFF. CDR3 nucleotide sequence: TGTGCCAGCAGCCAATACAGGACCAACTTGGATGAGCAGTTCTTC.

CDR3 coding DNA: TGTGCCAGTAGTATAGCCAGGACTGGCTACAATGAGCAGTTCTTC. It is translated as CASSIARTGYNEQFF. V usage is TRBV19 and J usage is TRBJ2-1; maybe TRBD2 (5 bases). Deletions cut 1 base from V and 3 bases from J, with 10 bases between. The CDR3 totals 15 residues. From germline, CDR1 is LNHDA and CDR2 SQIVND (reference sequence). Using reference TRBV19 and TRBJ2-1 for the parts outside the CDR3, the full variable domain is DGGITQSPKYLFRKEGQNVTLSCEQNLNHDAMYWYRQDPGQGLRLIYYSQIVNDFQKGDIAEGYSVSREKKESFPLTVTSAQKNPTAFYLCASSIARTGYNEQFFGPGTRLTVL.

This clone has a single count. V gene TRBV27 combines with J gene TRBJ1-2; TRBD1 agrees at 8 bases. Germline loops: CDR1 MNHEY, CDR2 SMNVEV (reference sequence). There are 13 residues in the CDR3. With 10 bases clipped from V and 5 bases from J, the junction kept 9 bases outside the gene matches. CDR3 DNA sequence: TGTGCCACCGGAAGGGGACAGGCATATGGCTACACCTTC. Its protein is CATGRGQAYGYTF.

The J gene is TRBJ2-3, the V gene TRBV24-1; perhaps TRBD2 as D (5 bases). Germline CDR1 KGHDR, CDR2 SFDVKD. This CDR3 is built from 12 residues. Trimming took 5 bases from V and 11 from J, leaving 13 bases between them. This chain's CDR3 is CATSAAGRGQYF. CDR3 nucleotides: TGTGCCACCAGTGCCGCAGGACGGGGGCAGTATTTT.

The gene calls are TRBV6-6 and TRBJ2-5; 7 bases agree with TRBD1. The CDR3 extends over 15 amino acids. The J segment lost 2 bases and the V segment lost 6 bases, leaving 9 bases of the junction unmatched. Germline V gene sequence: CDR1 MNHNY, CDR2 SVGAGI (reference sequence). DNA of the CDR3: TGTGCCAGCAGATCGAGGCCGGGACAGCAAGAGACCCAGTACTTC. This sequence encodes CASRSRPGQQETQYF.

V usage is TRBV24-1 and J usage is TRBJ2-7; maybe TRBD1 (6 bases). The CDR3 extends over 14 amino acids. V was pared by 1 base and J by 7 bases, with 13 bases between. CDR1 and CDR2 (germline): KGHDR, SFDVKD. The CDR3 bases are TGTGCCACCAGTGATTTTACAGGGCTCTGGGAGCAGTACGTC. Its protein is CATSDFTGLWEQYV.

The genes are TRBV6-5 and TRBJ2-1; no firm D call. Trimming removed 4 bases from V and 10 bases from J, with 8 bases in between. This CDR3 spans 11 amino acids. CDR1 and CDR2 (germline): MNHEY, SVGAGI. The CDR3 region is CASSSRLEQFF. In DNA, the CDR3 is TGTGCCAGCAGTTCCCGCCTAGAGCAGTTCTTC.

In its sample, this clone was seen a few times. The chain couples TRBV9 to TRBJ2-3; no clear D gene. This CDR3 region has 11 residues. Germline V gene lookup returns CDR1 SGDLS and CDR2 YYNGEE. Trimming removed 3 bases at V and 6 bases at J, with 5 bases between. CDR3 nucleotides: TGTGCCAGCAGCGCCTCGGATACGCAGTATTTT. Translation gives CASSASDTQYF.

The V call is TRBV19, the J call TRBJ1-2; D ambiguous. Trimming pared 7 bases from V and 6 bases from J, leaving 15 bases between. The CDR3 has 13 residues. Per germline, CDR1 LNHDA and CDR2 SQIVND (reference sequence). CDR3 DNA sequence: TGTGCCAGTAACCCGTTAGGCGCGGATGGCTACACCTTC. This sequence encodes CASNPLGADGYTF.

The chain is built from TRBV7-8 and TRBJ1-2; D is perhaps TRBD1 (5 bases). This CDR3 is built from 14 residues. Germline assignment: CDR1 SGHVS and CDR2 FQNEAQ. Trimming stripped 5 bases from V and 4 bases from J, with 14 bases between. Written as DNA, the CDR3 is TGTGCCAGCAGCGACCGACAGATAATCTATGGCTACACCTTC. Amino acids: CASSDRQIIYGYTF.